These 19 T cell receptor beta chains originate from one sample sequenced in a study of radiotherapy plus CTLA-4 blockade in lung cancer. Sequenced by immunoSEQ multiplex PCR; TCRdb stores in-frame clones only, minus some. The profile shows 1,500 to 2,000 clones, almost 90% of them singletons. Here the sequenced sample was tumor tissue, taken from a patient treated with radiotherapy plus ipilimumab. The receptors originated from a human donor with non-small cell lung cancer who had a complete response to radiotherapy plus ipilimumab.

The chain carries TRBV30 and TRBJ1-2, with 12 bases matching TRBD1. The CDR3 contains 16 residues. Germline V gives CDR1 GTSNPN, CDR2 SVGIG (reference sequence). V shed 1 base, J shed 5 bases, and the junction held 8 bases outside the gene matches. The CDR3 reads CAWSGRGTGGPYGYTF. The CDR3 bases are TGTGCCTGGAGTGGGAGAGGGACAGGGGGCCCGTATGGCTACACCTTC.

Note on this clone: The junction does not match germline at one end; this may be a read error. This chain links TRBV7-7 with TRBJ2-1, with 8 bases identical to TRBD2. Germline V gives CDR1 SSHAT, CDR2 FNYEAQ (reference sequence). The CDR3 spans 15 residues. This CDR3 reads CASNQSGGSYNEQFF. DNA of the CDR3: TGTGCTAGCAACCAAAGCGGGGGCTCCTACAATGAGCAGTTCTTC.

The chain employs TRBV10-3 and TRBJ1-3; TRBD1 aligns across 9 bases. This CDR3 has 17 residues. Germline V gene data show CDR1 as ENHRY and CDR2 as SYGVKD. V was pared by 7 bases and J by 2 bases, with 12 bases of the junction left unmatched. CDR3 sequence reads: CAITGPPGQGTGNTIYF. In DNA, the CDR3 is TGTGCCATCACCGGCCCGCCGGGACAGGGTACTGGAAACACCATATATTTT.

This chain joins TRBV5-1 and TRBJ1-4; a weak D match, TRBD1 (5 bases). The V gene lost 1 base and the J gene lost 8 bases, with 18 bases spanning the gap. CDR3 length: 16 amino acids. CDR1 and CDR2 from the germline V gene are SGHRS and YFSETQ. In DNA form, the CDR3 reads TGCGCCAGCAGCTTGCGGGACCCCGGGTCACAGGAAAAACTGTTTTTT. This codes for CASSLRDPGSQEKLFF.

V is TRBV11-2 and J is TRBJ1-4; tentative D call: TRBD1 (5 bases). Between the trimmed V and J ends, which lost 0 bases and 4 bases, there was a span of 15 bases. This CDR3 is built from 17 residues. CDR1 and CDR2 from the germline V gene are SGHAT and FQNNGV. CDR3 sequence reads: CASSLDRRGRGNEKLFF. In DNA form, the CDR3 reads TGTGCCAGCAGCTTAGATAGAAGAGGGAGGGGTAATGAAAAACTGTTTTTT.

This sequence joins TRBV12-5 and TRBJ2-4; TRBD2 aligns across 11 bases. V lost 0 bases, J lost 9 bases, and 7 bases stayed unmatched. Germline values: CDR1 LGHNT, CDR2 FRNRAP. The CDR3 covers 16 residues. CDR3 nucleotide sequence: TGTGCTAGTGGTTTGGTACAAGGGACTAGCGGATCCATTCAGTACTTC. Translating gives CASGLVQGTSGSIQYF.

The chain joins TRBV7-2 to TRBJ1-1; D is ambiguous. Germline V lookup: CDR1 SGHTA, CDR2 FQGNSA. Trimming took 2 bases from V and 7 from J, leaving 20 bases between them. CDR3 length: 16 residues. In DNA, the CDR3 is TGTGCCAGCAGCTTACGTGACGGCGCGGGAGGAGGTGAAGCTTTCTTT. This translates into CASSLRDGAGGGEAFF.

The rearrangement links TRBV4-3 to TRBJ2-7; 7 nucleotides match TRBD2. V gave up 1 base and J gave up 0 bases; unmatched junction bases: 6. The CDR3 length is 16 residues. Germline assignment: CDR1 LGHNA and CDR2 YSLEER. For the CDR3, the DNA is TGCGCCAGCAGCCAAGGTGGCGGGACTAACTCCTACGAGCAGTACTTC. It codes for CASSQGGGTNSYEQYF.

The chain has TRBV6-1 and TRBJ2-7; 11 bases map to TRBD2. V gave up 6 bases and J gave up 2 bases; unmatched junction bases: 3. The CDR3 consists of 14 residues. Germline V gives CDR1 MNHNS, CDR2 SASEGT. The CDR3 protein is CASRIAGGPYEQYV. CDR3 sequence (DNA): TGTGCCAGCAGGATAGCGGGAGGGCCCTACGAGCAGTACGTC.

The rearrangement joins TRBV29-1 to TRBJ2-3; possible D gene TRBD2, 6 bases. Germline CDR1 is SQVTM and CDR2 is ANQGSEA. The V end lost 7 bases, the J end lost 6 bases, and 20 bases lay between the germline ends. The CDR3 runs to 14 residues. The CDR3 DNA sequence: TGCAGCGGTACTCGTGCGGGGCTGCCGGATACGCAGTATTTT. Translated: CSGTRAGLPDTQYF.

The chain carries TRBV10-3 and TRBJ1-1; D gene unclear. This CDR3 comprises 14 residues. Germline lookup yields CDR1 ENHRY and CDR2 SYGVKD. V lost 2 bases and J lost 4, with 11 bases in between. The CDR3 DNA follows: TGTGCCATCAGTGAGGAGGTCTCGCTCACTGAAGCTTTCTTT. Amino acid sequence: CAISEEVSLTEAFF.

This chain uses TRBV5-6 with TRBJ1-6; D not certain. Looked up from germline, CDR1 is SGHDT and CDR2 is YYEEEE. The CDR3 covers 12 residues. The ends were cut back, 6 bases at V and 7 bases at J, with 8 bases in the middle. CDR3 in amino acids: CASNYLNSPLHF. DNA for the CDR3: TGTGCCAGCAACTACCTAAATTCACCCCTCCACTTT.

The rearrangement uses TRBV7-6 and TRBJ1-1; D ambiguous. The germline V and J ends were trimmed by 5 bases and 1 base, with 5 bases remaining between them. CDR1 is SGHVS and CDR2 is FNYEAQ in the germline V gene. This CDR3 has 12 amino acids. DNA of the CDR3: TGTGCCAGCAGCCACGGGAACACTGAAGCTTTCTTT. It encodes CASSHGNTEAFF.

The gene calls are TRBV9 and TRBJ2-7; TRBD1 matches 10 bases. Germline assignment: CDR1 SGDLS and CDR2 YYNGEE. V was clipped by 1 base and J by 5 bases; unmatched bases: 6. The CDR3 runs 15 residues. The CDR3 nucleotides are TGTGCCAGCAGCGTAAGTGGACAGGGGGACAACGAGCAGTACTTC. Encoded protein: CASSVSGQGDNEQYF.

The chain recombines TRBV29-1 with TRBJ2-1, with 10 bases that match TRBD1. Unmatched junction bases numbered 6, after V lost 4 bases and J lost 6 bases. The CDR3 is 14 amino acids. Germline values: CDR1 SQVTM, CDR2 ANQGSEA. Written as DNA, the CDR3 is TGCAGCGTTGCCAGGGACAGGGGTATCAATGAGCAGTTCTTC. Its translation is CSVARDRGINEQFF.

This rearrangement joins TRBV7-9 to TRBJ1-1; 7 nucleotides match TRBD1. The CDR3 consists of 14 residues. Germline V lookup: CDR1 SEHNR, CDR2 FQNEAQ (reference sequence). J gave up 2 bases and V 3 bases, and 3 bases lay outside the gene matches. The CDR3 protein is CASSLGQLNTEAFF. The CDR3 DNA is TGTGCCAGCAGCTTGGGACAGCTTAACACTGAAGCTTTCTTT.

The chain has TRBV29-1 and TRBJ1-1; no clear D gene. This CDR3 is 13 amino acids long. Germline V gives CDR1 SQVTM, CDR2 ANQGSEA. The CDR3 loop is CSLSEGRSTEAFF. In nucleotides, the CDR3 is TGCAGTCTCAGTGAAGGACGAAGCACTGAAGCTTTCTTT.

The V call is TRBV6-6, the J call TRBJ2-1; 7 bases line up with TRBD2. V was clipped by 6 bases and J by 8 bases; unmatched bases: 13. The germline V gene has CDR1 MNHNY and CDR2 SVGAGI (reference sequence). This CDR3 has 15 residues. CDR3 residues: CASSRRLALWDEQFF. Written as DNA, the CDR3 is TGTGCCAGCAGCCGTCGACTAGCACTTTGGGATGAGCAGTTCTTC.

This clone was seen just once. The chain employs TRBV29-1 and TRBJ2-1, with TRBD2 matching 10 bases. This CDR3 is built from 15 residues. Trimming cost V 2 bases and J 4 bases; bases outside gene matches: 5. Germline loops: CDR1 SQVTM, CDR2 ANQGSEA. CDR3: CSVEPRTSGYNEQFF. The DNA for the CDR3 is TGCAGCGTTGAACCTCGGACTAGCGGATACAATGAGCAGTTCTTC.